This record looks at one T cell receptor (beta chain) sequence and its context. Its antigen is still unknown. This entry belongs to a study of T cells after posttransplantation cyclophosphamide. Cells defined as naive were viable CD3+CD4+ or CD3+CD8+ and CCR7+CD45RA+CD45RO-CD95-CD27+CD28+. This related bone marrow graft donor gave peripheral blood on the day of marrow donation. Method: immunoSEQ multiplex PCR; TCRdb's copy keeps in-frame clones and lacks some. Of some 33,000 clones listed, around nine tenths were seen once; the top ten hold 0.1%. With V trimmed by 3 bases and J by 3 bases, 5 bases remained unmatched. Germline V gene sequence: CDR1 MNHEY, CDR2 SVGAGI. This CDR3 has 14 residues. Broader study findings: TRB overlap between skin or GI tissue T cells and blood was limited. Donor-recipient repertoire similarity was low at 1-2 months, rising over year one. Recipient CMV seropositivity and CMV reactivation strongly tracked TRB clonality.

This chain connects TRBV6-5 to TRBJ2-7, with 7 bases aligning to TRBD1. This clonotype was sampled from a man aged 25-40 years in good health and a related stem cell transplant donor. The sequencing sample was made of naive CD4+ T cells sorted from blood. In nucleotides, the CDR3 is TGTGCCAGCAGTTATAGACAGGGAAACTACGAGCAGTACTTC. Encoded protein: CASSYRQGNYEQYF.